These 12 T cell receptor beta chains came from one sample sequenced in a study of blood T cell repertoires in COVID-19 (TCRdb year 2020). The method was the immunoSEQ multiplex PCR assay. The table was pulled from immuneACCESS by TCRdb, which kept in-frame rearrangements only. Such tables lose some clones; where checked, under half of the loss comes from unresolved V genes, and the rest has no known cause. In this sample the table shows some 390,000 clones, around nine tenths of which occur a single time. The biggest ten clones account for 1.5% to 2% of the sample. Sequenced sample: PBMCs or T cells enriched from blood (not recorded which). These receptors all stem from a woman aged 25 to 39 who had recovered from COVID-19.

V usage is TRBV10-2 and J usage is TRBJ2-2; 9 positions agree with TRBD1. The V segment lost 6 bases and the J segment 3 bases; nucleotides outside the gene matches: 5. This CDR3 is 15 amino acids long. Germline lookup yields CDR1 WSHSY and CDR2 SAAADI. The CDR3 is CASSTRDRDTGELFF. CDR3 coding DNA: TGCGCCAGCAGCACCCGGGACAGGGACACCGGGGAGCTGTTTTTT.

This chain links TRBV29-1 with TRBJ1-1; tentatively, D is TRBD1 (5 bases). Germline lookup yields CDR1 SQVTM and CDR2 ANQGSEA. CDR3 length: 12 amino acids. Trimming pared 2 bases from V and 10 bases from J, leaving 14 bases between. CDR3 in DNA: TGCAGCGTTGAAAACGGCATGGGGGGAGCTTTCTTT. Translation: CSVENGMGGAFF.

J is TRBJ2-5 and V is TRBV9; 15 bases agree with TRBD2. CDR1 and CDR2 from the germline V gene are SGDLS and YYNGEE. The junction had 7 bases not matched to a gene; V was cut back by 0 bases and J by 4 bases. The CDR3 spans 18 residues. The CDR3 DNA follows: TGTGCCAGCAGCGTAGATGGACTAGCGGGAGGGCCCACAGAGACCCAGTACTTC. Residues: CASSVDGLAGGPTETQYF.

This chain uses TRBV29-1 with TRBJ2-7, with a weak D call TRBD1 (6 bases). The V gene lost 7 bases and the J gene lost 1 base, with 11 bases spanning the gap. Per the germline V gene, CDR1 is SQVTM and CDR2 is ANQGSEA. The CDR3 is 12 residues long. CDR3 DNA: TGCAGCGCGGGACAACAGTCCTACGAGCAGTACTTC. Translating gives CSAGQQSYEQYF.

The chain recombines TRBV28 with TRBJ1-1; no reliable D call. Trimming removed 3 bases from V and 6 bases from J, with 11 bases in between. The CDR3 contains 13 residues. Per germline, CDR1 MDHEN and CDR2 SYDVKM. The CDR3 DNA follows: TGTGCCAGCAGTTTCCGGGGTGGTTCTGAAGCTTTCTTT. This translates into CASSFRGGSEAFF.

This chain joins TRBV29-1 and TRBJ1-1, with 8 nucleotides matching TRBD1. The V and J ends lost 8 bases and 5 bases, in that order; junction bases with no gene match: 10. This CDR3 spans 13 amino acids. Germline CDR1 reads SQVTM; CDR2 reads ANQGSEA. The DNA of the CDR3 is TGCAGCTACCGGACAGGGATTCGGACTGAAGCTTTCTTT. Its translation: CSYRTGIRTEAFF.

This CDR3 is CASSYLRGSNYGYTF. The CDR3 DNA reads TGTGCCAGCAGCTACCTGCGGGGGTCCAACTATGGCTACACCTTC. This rearrangement joins TRBV6-5 to TRBJ1-2; tentative D call: TRBD1 (5 bases). Trimming cost V 6 bases and J 2 bases, with 16 bases left between them. The germline V gene has CDR1 MNHEY and CDR2 SVGAGI. The CDR3 has 15 amino acids.

The rearrangement links TRBV5-1 to TRBJ1-1, with TRBD1 identical over 8 bases. The CDR3 spans 12 residues. V shed 5 bases and J 11 bases; nucleotides not matched to a gene: 8. Germline V gene sequence: CDR1 SGHRS, CDR2 YFSETQ. The CDR3 sequence is CASRSGGGWAFF. CDR3 nucleotides: TGCGCCAGCAGGTCAGGGGGCGGTTGGGCTTTCTTT. Variable domain in full (rest from reference TRBV5-1 and TRBJ1-1): KAGVTQTPRYLIKTRGQQVTLSCSPISGHRSVSWYQQTPGQGLQFLFEYFSETQRNKGNFPGRFSGRQFSNSRSEMNVSTLELGDSALYLCASRSGGGWAFFGQGTRLTVV.

The chain combines TRBV3-1 (or the pseudogene TRBV3-2) with TRBJ2-1, with TRBD2 matching over 10 bases. The CDR3 covers 15 residues. In germline, CDR1 is LGHDT, CDR2 YNNKEL (reference sequence). V shed 5 bases, J shed 6 bases, and the junction held 7 bases outside the gene matches. The CDR3 spells CASSFSGGAGNEQFF. The CDR3 DNA reads as TGTGCCAGCAGCTTCAGCGGGGGGGCTGGCAATGAGCAGTTCTTC.

V usage is TRBV6-6 and J usage is TRBJ2-1; D possibly corresponds to TRBD1 (5 bases). Trimming cost V 0 bases and J 6 bases, with 6 bases left between them. CDR1 and CDR2 (germline): MNHNY, SVGAGI (reference sequence). The CDR3 consists of 13 residues. The CDR3 region is CASSYSQGNEQFF. In DNA form, the CDR3 reads TGTGCCAGCAGTTACTCTCAGGGCAATGAGCAGTTCTTC.

The rearrangement links TRBV19 to TRBJ1-1; 9 bases align to TRBD1. With 3 bases clipped from V and 5 bases from J, the junction kept 10 bases outside the gene matches. There are 16 residues in the CDR3. In germline, CDR1 is LNHDA, CDR2 SQIVND (reference sequence). CDR3 nucleotides: TGTGCCAGTAGTATCCGGGACAGGGTTATCGGAACTGAAGCTTTCTTT. It encodes CASSIRDRVIGTEAFF.

As to this clone: Other DNA sequences in this sample translate to the same CDR3. This chain's CDR3 is CASSQGGDTEAFF. CDR3 DNA: TGTGCCAGCAGCCAAGGAGGAGACACTGAAGCTTTCTTT. The V and J genes are TRBV3-1 (or the pseudogene TRBV3-2) and TRBJ1-1; D not certain. Germline V gene sequence: CDR1 LGHDT, CDR2 YNNKEL (reference sequence). V was pared by 1 base and J by 3 bases, with 6 bases between. This CDR3 comprises 13 residues.